These 20 T cell receptor beta chains came from one sample sequenced in a study of T cell responses to AZD1222 COVID-19 vaccine. Some clones are missing from TCRdb's copy, which holds only in-frame ones; the method was immunoSEQ multiplex PCR. The table records about 120,000 clones, roughly 87% of them present only once. The source was peripheral blood, collected 28 days after the second AZD1222 dose. These receptors were obtained from an adult who received the AZD1222 COVID-19 vaccine.

The rearrangement uses TRBV11-3 and TRBJ2-1; 7 bases align to TRBD1. This CDR3 spans 14 amino acids. Germline trimming cut 5 bases from V and 2 bases from J; bases unmatched to any gene: 3. Germline V CDR1 and CDR2: SGHNT, YENEEA. The CDR3 sequence is CASSPGQAYNEQFF. The DNA of the CDR3 is TGTGCCAGCAGCCCCGGACAGGCCTACAATGAGCAGTTCTTC.

The gene calls are TRBV5-6 and TRBJ1-2, with D tentatively TRBD1 (5 bases). The germline CDR1 and CDR2 sequences are SGHDT and YYEEEE. The V end lost 0 bases, the J end lost 4 bases, and 10 bases lay between the germline ends. This CDR3 is 14 amino acids long. In DNA form, the CDR3 reads TGTGCCAGCAGCTTGGCTGTAAGGGGCTATGGCTACACCTTC. This sequence encodes CASSLAVRGYGYTF.

The gene calls are TRBV28 and TRBJ1-2; 9 nucleotides line up with TRBD1. Looked up from germline, CDR1 is MDHEN and CDR2 is SYDVKM. Unmatched junction bases numbered 4, after V lost 7 bases and J lost 1 base. This CDR3 region has 14 residues. This CDR3 reads CASNRGQGNYGYTF. CDR3 DNA sequence: TGTGCCAGCAATCGGGGACAGGGTAACTATGGCTACACCTTC.

This chain links TRBV9 with TRBJ1-1; D gene unclear. From germline, CDR1 is SGDLS and CDR2 YYNGEE. CDR3 length: 13 amino acids. The V end lost 3 bases, the J end lost 4 bases, and 10 bases lay between the germline ends. In DNA form, the CDR3 reads TGTGCCAGCAGCGCGCTAATCGGCACTGAAGCTTTCTTT. Protein: CASSALIGTEAFF.

The V and J genes are TRBV3-1 (or the pseudogene TRBV3-2) and TRBJ1-6; D gene uncertain. CDR3 size: 13 residues. Trimming took 3 bases from V and 8 from J, leaving 8 bases between them. Germline V gene sequence: CDR1 LGHDT, CDR2 YNNKEL (reference sequence). The chain's CDR3 is CASSQTRDSPLHF. Here the CDR3 DNA reads TGTGCCAGCAGCCAGACCCGTGATTCACCCCTCCACTTT.

The J gene is TRBJ1-2, the V gene TRBV2, with D perhaps TRBD1 (6 bases). V lost 5 bases, J lost 4 bases, and 11 bases lay in between. The CDR3 runs to 13 residues. Germline CDR1 SNHLY, CDR2 FYNNEI. CDR3 residues: CASSTQGAYGYTF. The DNA of the CDR3 is TGTGCCAGCAGTACACAGGGAGCCTATGGCTACACCTTC. Full variable domain (rest looked up from reference TRBV2 and TRBJ1-2): EPEVTQTPSHQVTQMGQEVILRCVPISNHLYFYWYRQILGQKVEFLVSFYNNEISEKSEIFDDQFSVERPDGSNFTLKIRSTKLEDSAMYFCASSTQGAYGYTFGSGTRLTVV.

V is TRBV28 and J is TRBJ1-2; D is undetermined. Trimming cost V 7 bases and J 6 bases, with 21 bases left between them. CDR1 is MDHEN, CDR2 SYDVKM, per germline. There are 15 residues in the CDR3. The CDR3 is CASNSFWGFLHGYTF. DNA of the CDR3: TGTGCCAGCAACTCTTTTTGGGGATTTTTACATGGCTACACCTTC.

The chain links TRBV6-2 or TRBV6-3 to TRBJ1-1; 7 bases line up with TRBD1. From germline, CDR1 is MNHEY and CDR2 SVGEGT. The CDR3 covers 17 residues. Unmatched junction bases numbered 13, after V lost 6 bases and J lost 0 bases. The CDR3, as DNA: TGTGCCAGCAGCAAACGCGGGACAGTCCGCATGAACACTGAAGCTTTCTTT. It specifies CASSKRGTVRMNTEAFF.

This sequence joins TRBV4-1 and TRBJ1-2, with D uncertain. This CDR3 has 13 residues. Germline V CDR1 and CDR2: MGHRA, YSYEKL. V lost 1 base to trimming and J lost 9 bases, with 12 bases between them. DNA of the CDR3: TGCGCCAGCAGCCAAGCGGTGGTAGCTAGCTACACCTTC. Its protein product is CASSQAVVASYTF.

This chain connects TRBV2 to TRBJ2-7; 8 bases agree with TRBD1. This CDR3 comprises 14 residues. The J segment lost 4 bases and the V segment lost 5 bases, leaving 7 bases of the junction unmatched. Germline V CDR1 and CDR2: SNHLY, FYNNEI. Here the CDR3 reads CASSWETGVYEQYF. The CDR3 coding sequence is TGTGCCAGCAGTTGGGAGACAGGGGTGTACGAGCAGTACTTC.

The chain recombines TRBV6-5 with TRBJ1-4; TRBD1 matches 7 bases. In germline, CDR1 is MNHEY, CDR2 SVGAGI. The CDR3 runs 14 residues. The ends lost 6 bases at V and 8 bases at J; junction bases unmatched: 9. This CDR3 reads CASSPGQEYEKLFF. CDR3 DNA sequence: TGTGCCAGCAGCCCCGGACAGGAGTACGAAAAACTGTTTTTT.

The V call is TRBV30, the J call TRBJ1-5, with D possibly being TRBD1 (6 bases). Germline V gives CDR1 GTSNPN, CDR2 SVGIG (reference sequence). The V and J ends lost 4 bases and 7 bases respectively, with 14 bases between them. CDR3 size: 13 residues. In nucleotides, the CDR3 is TGTGCCTGGACACAGGGATATGGACAGCCCCAGCATTTT. It encodes CAWTQGYGQPQHF.

The chain uses TRBV7-6 and TRBJ2-1, with D perhaps TRBD2 (5 bases). The V gene's germline CDR1 is SGHVS and CDR2 FNYEAQ. CDR3 length: 16 amino acids. The germline V and J ends were trimmed by 0 bases and 0 bases, with 9 bases remaining between them. Here the CDR3 reads CASSLAYAGSYNEQFF. The CDR3 DNA reads TGTGCCAGCAGCTTAGCCTATGCGGGCTCCTACAATGAGCAGTTCTTC.

The chain carries TRBV28 and TRBJ1-4; 11 positions match TRBD1. CDR1 is MDHEN, CDR2 SYDVKM, per germline. V lost 8 bases to trimming and J lost 7 bases; unmatched junction nucleotides: 15. This CDR3 is built from 17 residues. CDR3 DNA sequence: TGTGCCAGCGGGGGGACAGGGGGATTTGTGCGGGGTGAAAAACTGTTTTTT. This gives the protein CASGGTGGFVRGEKLFF.

The V and J genes are TRBV4-3 and TRBJ1-2; no firm D call. The CDR3 has 11 amino acids. CDR1 is LGHNA and CDR2 is YSLEER in the germline V gene. Trimming cost V 1 base and J 7 bases, with 4 bases left between them. The CDR3 loop reads CASSQGLGYTF. CDR3 DNA: TGCGCCAGCAGCCAAGGGCTTGGCTACACCTTC.

This chain connects TRBV11-1 to TRBJ2-2, with 7 bases lining up with TRBD2. Germline CDR1 SGHAT, CDR2 FQDESV (reference sequence). The junction had 5 bases not matched to a gene; V was cut back by 1 base and J by 6 bases. The CDR3 loop spans 15 amino acids. The DNA of the CDR3 is TGTGCCAGCAGCTTAGTAAGGAGCGGGGCCGGGGAGCTGTTTTTT. It is translated as CASSLVRSGAGELFF.

The chain links TRBV15 to TRBJ1-2; the match to TRBD1 covers 7 bases. The length of the CDR3 is 16 residues. Trimming at V came to 0 bases and at J to 2 bases, leaving 6 bases not matched to a gene. CDR1 is LNHNV, CDR2 YYDKDF, per germline (reference sequence). The CDR3 here is CATSRDRTGVNYGYTF. Written as DNA, the CDR3 is TGTGCCACCAGCAGAGATAGAACAGGGGTGAACTATGGCTACACCTTC.

The chain is built from TRBV28 and TRBJ1-3; unclear D gene. V was shortened by 3 bases and J by 4 bases, with 10 bases between the two germline ends. Germline assignment: CDR1 MDHEN and CDR2 SYDVKM. The CDR3 sequence is 14 residues long. Here the CDR3 reads CASSLEVTGNTIYF. For the CDR3, the DNA is TGTGCCAGCAGTTTGGAGGTTACAGGAAACACCATATATTTT.

This clone was seen ten or more times. This sequence joins TRBV6-2 or TRBV6-3 and TRBJ1-2; D perhaps matches TRBD1 (6 bases). V lost 5 bases and J 5 bases, leaving 18 bases between the germline ends. This CDR3 has 15 residues. Germline values: CDR1 MNHEY, CDR2 SVGEGT. Written as DNA, the CDR3 is TGTGCCAGCAGTCTCCGGGACAAGGCCGAGTATGGCTACACCTTC. It encodes CASSLRDKAEYGYTF.

The V and J genes are TRBV29-1 and TRBJ1-4; 10 bases map to TRBD1. Trimming took 3 bases from V and 8 from J; bases not matched to a gene: 6. CDR1 SQVTM and CDR2 ANQGSEA come from the germline V gene. This CDR3 region has 14 residues. DNA for the CDR3: TGCAGCGTTGACCGCCCGGGACAGGGGGAAAAACTGTTTTTT. This translates into CSVDRPGQGEKLFF.